Listed here are 20 T cell receptor beta chains from one sample, sequenced in a study of blood T cell repertoires in COVID-19. Libraries were prepared by immunoSEQ multiplex PCR; TCRdb keeps only in-frame clonotypes and omits some of them. The sample has roughly 230,000 clones, approximately 83% seen once. Sequencing used peripheral blood. These receptors originate from a woman in her forties or fifties with acute or convalescent COVID-19.

The CDR3 DNA is TGCGCCAGCAGGCCGGGACAGGACCTAATAAACACTGAAGCTTTCTTT. Protein: CASRPGQDLINTEAFF. The genes are TRBV5-1 and TRBJ1-1; TRBD1 agrees at 8 bases. V shed 5 bases, J shed 2 bases, and the junction held 11 bases outside the gene matches. CDR3 length: 16 amino acids. Germline V gene data show CDR1 as SGHRS and CDR2 as YFSETQ.

The chain links TRBV5-1 to TRBJ2-1, with D hard to call. Germline V gene lookup returns CDR1 SGHRS and CDR2 YFSETQ. This CDR3 is built from 12 residues. V was cut by 0 bases and J by 6 bases, with 4 bases left in between. CDR3 nucleotides: TGCGCCAGCAGCTTGGACTTCAATGAGCAGTTCTTC. This codes for CASSLDFNEQFF. The full variable domain, with the rest looked up from reference TRBV5-1 and TRBJ2-1, is KAGVTQTPRYLIKTRGQQVTLSCSPISGHRSVSWYQQTPGQGLQFLFEYFSETQRNKGNFPGRFSGRQFSNSRSEMNVSTLELGDSALYLCASSLDFNEQFFGPGTRLTVL.

This chain uses TRBV9 with TRBJ2-3, with D maybe TRBD2 (5 bases). CDR1 is SGDLS, CDR2 YYNGEE, per germline. Trimming took off 3 bases at V and 3 bases at J, with 14 bases between the two ends. The CDR3 runs to 15 residues. CDR3 region: CASSGRIGVTDTQYF. The CDR3 DNA sequence: TGTGCCAGCAGCGGACGAATCGGGGTTACAGATACGCAGTATTTT. Combining the CDR3 with reference TRBV9 and TRBJ2-3 gives the whole variable domain DSGVTQTPKHLITATGQRVTLRCSPRSGDLSVYWYQQSLDQGLQFLIQYYNGEERAKGNILERFSAQQFPDLHSELNLSSLELGDSALYFCASSGRIGVTDTQYFGPGTRLTVL.

The chain carries TRBV30 and TRBJ2-2; 8 nucleotides align to TRBD2. The CDR3 is 13 residues long. Germline CDR1 and CDR2: GTSNPN and SVGIG (reference sequence). The V and J ends lost 4 bases and 6 bases, in that order; junction bases with no gene match: 4. CDR3 in DNA: TGTGCCTGGACTGGACTAGCAGCCGGGGAGCTGTTTTTT. Translating it yields CAWTGLAAGELFF.

This clone was seen a handful of times. The V gene is TRBV6-5, the J gene TRBJ1-5, with D maybe TRBD1 (6 bases). Deletions cut 4 bases from V and 11 bases from J, with 18 bases between. The CDR3 consists of 14 residues. Germline values: CDR1 MNHEY, CDR2 SVGAGI. Here the CDR3 reads CASSSGTPSFAQHF. CDR3 coding DNA: TGTGCCAGCAGTTCCGGGACACCAAGTTTTGCCCAGCATTTT.

CDR3 protein: CASSPPQGNTEAFF. The CDR3 DNA reads as TGTGCCAGCAGCCCCCCCCAGGGTAACACTGAAGCTTTCTTT. The chain is built from TRBV21-1 and TRBJ1-1; whether TRBD1, the table's D call, matches the DNA was not checked. TRBV21-1 is a listed pseudogene. The CDR3 consists of 14 residues.

This clone was observed a few times. This sequence joins TRBV5-1 and TRBJ2-2, with TRBD1 as a possible D gene (6 bases). The CDR3 is made up of 15 amino acids. Trimming shortened V by 0 bases and J by 3 bases, and 9 bases separated the two germline ends. Germline V CDR1 and CDR2: SGHRS, YFSETQ. This CDR3 reads CASSLERGYTGELFF. CDR3 in DNA: TGCGCCAGCAGCTTGGAAAGGGGGTACACCGGGGAGCTGTTTTTT.

The chain has TRBV9 and TRBJ1-2; D is possibly TRBD1 (5 bases). CDR1 is SGDLS, CDR2 YYNGEE, per germline. This CDR3 region has 12 residues. The V end lost 7 bases, the J end lost 7 bases, and 14 bases lay between the germline ends. CDR3 residues: CASGQGGSGYTF. In nucleotides, the CDR3 is TGTGCCAGCGGGCAGGGAGGCAGTGGCTACACCTTC.

V usage is TRBV24-1 and J usage is TRBJ2-7, with D tentatively TRBD1 (5 bases). V lost 3 bases to trimming and J lost 2 bases, with 13 bases between them. CDR1 and CDR2 (germline): KGHDR, SFDVKD. This CDR3 comprises 15 residues. Written as DNA, the CDR3 is TGTGCCACCAGTGATCCAAATGACAGAACCTACGAGCAGTACTTC. This sequence encodes CATSDPNDRTYEQYF.

This clone is a singleton in its sample. The chain has TRBV19 and TRBJ1-5; 7 bases are shared with TRBD1. CDR1 is LNHDA, CDR2 SQIVND, per germline (reference sequence). The CDR3 consists of 17 residues. V was pared by 6 bases and J by 3 bases, with 14 bases of the junction left unmatched. The CDR3, as DNA: TGTGCCAGTAGCCGAAGAGGGGGCCAGGGCTACAATCAGCCCCAGCATTTT. Translation: CASSRRGGQGYNQPQHF. The full variable domain, with the rest looked up from reference TRBV19 and TRBJ1-5, is DGGITQSPKYLFRKEGQNVTLSCEQNLNHDAMYWYRQDPGQGLRLIYYSQIVNDFQKGDIAEGYSVSREKKESFPLTVTSAQKNPTAFYLCASSRRGGQGYNQPQHFGDGTRLSIL.

This clone was seen just once. The chain links TRBV7-9 to TRBJ1-2; 7 bases fit TRBD1. The junction had 6 bases not matched to a gene; V was cut back by 5 bases and J by 3 bases. The CDR3 contains 14 residues. Germline V CDR1 and CDR2: SEHNR, FQNEAQ (reference sequence). For the CDR3, the DNA is TGTGCCAGCAGCGTGACAGGGTTGGACTATGGCTACACCTTC. Translating gives CASSVTGLDYGYTF.

This rearrangement joins TRBV6-5 to TRBJ2-5; 9 bases map to TRBD2. V shed 6 bases, J shed 2 bases, and the junction held 7 bases outside the gene matches. Germline V gene lookup returns CDR1 MNHEY and CDR2 SVGAGI. The CDR3 is made up of 15 amino acids. This chain's CDR3 is CASRHTSGQQETQYF. CDR3 DNA: TGTGCCAGCAGGCACACTAGCGGGCAACAAGAGACCCAGTACTTC.

This chain links TRBV6-1 with TRBJ2-1; 10 bases match TRBD2. The CDR3 spans 17 residues. Trimming at V came to 0 bases and at J to 3 bases, leaving 5 bases not matched to a gene. Germline V gene sequence: CDR1 MNHNS, CDR2 SASEGT. The CDR3 reads CASSEAPASGSYNEQFF. The CDR3 DNA sequence: TGTGCCAGCAGTGAAGCTCCGGCTAGCGGGAGCTACAATGAGCAGTTCTTC.

In this sample, this clone turned up a few times. CDR3: CASSPERAGGYEQYF. DNA for the CDR3: TGTGCCAGCAGCCCAGAGCGGGCAGGGGGCTACGAGCAGTACTTC. This chain joins TRBV3-1 (or the pseudogene TRBV3-2) and TRBJ2-7; D might be TRBD1 (7 bases). The CDR3 has 15 amino acids. Germline CDR1 reads LGHDT; CDR2 reads YNNKEL (reference sequence). V was trimmed by 4 bases and J by 3 bases, leaving 16 bases between them.

As to this clone: Within the sample, other DNA sequences also encode this same CDR3. The rearrangement links TRBV27 to TRBJ1-1, with TRBD1 matching 8 bases. Germline CDR1 is MNHEY and CDR2 is SMNVEV (reference sequence). The CDR3 is made up of 11 amino acids. V gave up 8 bases and J gave up 5 bases; unmatched junction bases: 1. CDR3 sequence (DNA): TGTGCCAGCCGACAGGGGACTGAAGCTTTCTTT. Translation: CASRQGTEAFF.

This sequence joins TRBV20-1 and TRBJ2-1, with no clear D. Per the germline V gene, CDR1 is DFQATT and CDR2 is SNEGSKA (reference sequence). V was pared by 0 bases and J by 7 bases, with 4 bases between. The CDR3 runs 11 residues. CDR3: CSARDPNEQFF. The DNA of the CDR3 is TGCAGTGCTAGAGATCCGAATGAGCAGTTCTTC.

J is TRBJ1-2 and V is TRBV30; TRBD1 aligns across 7 bases. The length of the CDR3 is 17 residues. In germline, CDR1 is GTSNPN, CDR2 SVGIG (reference sequence). V gave up 0 bases and J gave up 5 bases; unmatched junction bases: 15. The CDR3 DNA is TGTGCCTGGAGTGTAGGGGCAGGGGGTTTGCTAGGATATGGCTACACCTTC. The encoded protein is CAWSVGAGGLLGYGYTF.

This rearrangement joins TRBV3-1 (or the pseudogene TRBV3-2) to TRBJ1-2; D gene uncertain. V lost 0 bases, J lost 4 bases, and 9 bases lay in between. The germline gives CDR1 LGHDT, CDR2 YNNKEL (reference sequence). The CDR3 consists of 14 residues. The CDR3 loop is CASSQDVGGYGYTF. CDR3 nucleotides: TGTGCCAGCAGCCAAGATGTTGGCGGCTATGGCTACACCTTC.

This sequence joins TRBV12-3 or TRBV12-4 and TRBJ2-1; D gene ambiguous. Trimming stripped 6 bases from V and 4 bases from J, with 10 bases between. The CDR3 consists of 13 residues. The CDR3 is CASSFPGYNEQFF. The DNA for the CDR3 is TGTGCCAGCAGCTTCCCCGGGTACAATGAGCAGTTCTTC.

The chain has TRBV6-1 and TRBJ1-2; 9 bases line up with TRBD1. Germline lookup yields CDR1 MNHNS and CDR2 SASEGT. The CDR3 runs 14 residues. V was pared by 0 bases and J by 7 bases, with 3 bases of the junction left unmatched. The CDR3 spells CASSEATDRGGYTF. In DNA, the CDR3 is TGTGCCAGCAGTGAAGCCACGGACAGGGGTGGCTACACCTTC.